This T cell receptor beta chain derives from a study of shared clonotypes between healthy human individuals. Cells designated naive CD8 were CD45RO-negative and were positively selected for CCR7, with terminally differentiated effector memory CD45RA+ cells excluded. The V and J ends lost 9 bases and 2 bases respectively, with 18 bases between them. Germline-derived CDR1 and CDR2 are SNHLY and FYNNEI. This CDR3 has 15 amino acids. In the case of this clone: Its antigen is not known.

Study-wide findings and caveats: Only blood underwent sampling, and tissue repertoires likely differ. Non-shared clonotypes showed lower generation probabilities than clonotypes common to all four donors.

The run depth of the assay was deep. Several immunoSEQ plates held equal portions of the genomic DNA taken from each subset. Repertoires were generated with immunoSEQ multiplex PCR, while TCRdb's copy carries only in-frame clones and drops some. The table has about 2 million clones, about 95% seen once. Sample: naive CD8+ T cells sorted from blood. The chain uses TRBV2 and TRBJ2-3; the D call may be TRBD1 or TRBD2 (7 bases each). The sequence was obtained from a man aged 18 to 29 in good health. The CDR3 protein is CASFDREGITDTQYF. In nucleotides, the CDR3 is TGTGCCAGTTTCGACAGGGAGGGGATCACAGATACGCAGTATTTT. Drawing the rest from reference TRBV2 and TRBJ2-3, the complete variable domain is EPEVTQTPSHQVTQMGQEVILRCVPISNHLYFYWYRQILGQKVEFLVSFYNNEISEKSEIFDDQFSVERPDGSNFTLKIRSTKLEDSAMYFCASFDREGITDTQYFGPGTRLTVL.